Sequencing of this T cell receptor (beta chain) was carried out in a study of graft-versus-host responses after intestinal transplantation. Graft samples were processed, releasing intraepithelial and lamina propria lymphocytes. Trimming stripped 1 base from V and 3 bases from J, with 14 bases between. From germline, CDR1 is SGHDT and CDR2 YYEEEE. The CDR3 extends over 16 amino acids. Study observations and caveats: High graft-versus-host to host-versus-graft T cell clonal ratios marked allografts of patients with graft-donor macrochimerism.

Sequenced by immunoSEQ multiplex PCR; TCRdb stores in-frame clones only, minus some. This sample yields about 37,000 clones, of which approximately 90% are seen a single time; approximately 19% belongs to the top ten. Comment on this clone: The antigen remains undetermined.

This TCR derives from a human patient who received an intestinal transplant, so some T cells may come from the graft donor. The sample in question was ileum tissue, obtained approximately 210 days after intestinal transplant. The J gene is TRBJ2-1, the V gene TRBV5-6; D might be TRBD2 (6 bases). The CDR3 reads CASSLPDAGSYNEQFF. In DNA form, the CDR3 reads TGTGCCAGCAGCTTGCCCGACGCCGGGAGCTACAATGAGCAGTTCTTC. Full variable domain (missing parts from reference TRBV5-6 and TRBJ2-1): DAGVTQSPTHLIKTRGQQVTLRCSPKSGHDTVSWYQQALGQGPQFIFQYYEEEERQRGNFPDRFSGHQFPNYSSELNVNALLLGDSALYLCASSLPDAGSYNEQFFGPGTRLTVL.